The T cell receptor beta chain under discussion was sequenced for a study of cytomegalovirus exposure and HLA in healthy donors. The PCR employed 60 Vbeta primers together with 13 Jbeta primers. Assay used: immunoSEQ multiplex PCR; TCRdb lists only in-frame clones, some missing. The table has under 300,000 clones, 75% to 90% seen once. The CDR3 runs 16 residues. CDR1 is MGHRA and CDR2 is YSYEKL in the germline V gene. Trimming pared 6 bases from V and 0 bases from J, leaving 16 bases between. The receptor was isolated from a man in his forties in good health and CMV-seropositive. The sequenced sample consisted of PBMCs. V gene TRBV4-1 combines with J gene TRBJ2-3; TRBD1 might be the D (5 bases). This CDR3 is CASRVAAGPSTDTQYF. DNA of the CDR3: TGCGCCAGCAGAGTAGCCGCAGGGCCTAGCACAGATACGCAGTATTTT.